Each of the 5 T cell receptor beta chains below was sequenced from the same sample in a study of STAT5B mutations in CD4+ large granular lymphocyte leukemia. TCRdb's copy holds only in-frame clones and misses some; the assay was immunoSEQ multiplex PCR. Of more than 45,000 clones listed, less than 85% are singletons. The sample comprised CD4+ T cells from blood buffy coats. All receptors derive from a human donor in good health.

V is TRBV5-1 and J is TRBJ2-7, with 7 bases that match TRBD1. Germline V lookup: CDR1 SGHRS, CDR2 YFSETQ. The V and J ends lost 4 bases and 6 bases, in that order; junction bases with no gene match: 4. There are 12 residues in the CDR3. CDR3 coding DNA: TGCGCCAGCAGCGATACAGGGGTCGAGCAGTACTTC. Encoded protein: CASSDTGVEQYF.

The rearrangement links TRBV19 to TRBJ1-6, with D tentatively TRBD1 (6 bases). The CDR3 runs to 17 residues. V lost 6 bases to trimming and J lost 8 bases, with 23 bases between them. Looked up from germline, CDR1 is LNHDA and CDR2 is SQIVND (reference sequence). This chain's CDR3 is CASSSRGGGVDHSPLHF. DNA for the CDR3: TGTGCCAGTAGCTCGAGGGGAGGGGGGGTTGATCATTCACCCCTCCACTTT.

The chain is built from TRBV7-2 and TRBJ2-2, with D tentatively TRBD2 (7 bases). From germline, CDR1 is SGHTA and CDR2 FQGNSA. The CDR3 length is 15 residues. Trimming stripped 5 bases from V and 6 bases from J, with 16 bases between. The CDR3 bases are TGTGCCAGCAGCCAGGGGACTACCTATGCCGGGGAGCTGTTTTTT. Translation: CASSQGTTYAGELFF.

This chain uses TRBV6-5 with TRBJ2-2, with D maybe TRBD1 (6 bases). CDR3 length: 16 amino acids. Germline lookup yields CDR1 MNHEY and CDR2 SVGAGI. V dropped 2 bases and J dropped 4 bases, with 14 bases sitting between them. CDR3 region: CASSYHTGSRTGELFF. The CDR3 coding sequence is TGTGCCAGCAGTTACCATACAGGGTCTCGCACCGGGGAGCTGTTTTTT.

The chain recombines TRBV19 with TRBJ2-1; D gene ambiguous. V lost 3 bases to trimming and J lost 4 bases, with 7 bases between them. This CDR3 region has 13 residues. CDR1 and CDR2 (germline): LNHDA, SQIVND (reference sequence). CDR3 nucleotide sequence: TGTGCCAGTAGTATGCAGGTTTACAATGAGCAGTTCTTC. Protein sequence: CASSMQVYNEQFF.